This T cell receptor beta chain was found in a study of spatial heterogeneity in lung cancer. Study background: Sequences of the beta chain were consistently detected in greater numbers than alpha-chain sequences. Matched bulk RNA-seq gave a T cell module score that correlated strongly with tumor-region TCR transcript counts. Study results and caveats: For expanded intratumoral alpha and beta TCRs, counts tracked tumor mutation counts.

V was pared by 0 bases and J by 5 bases, with 2 bases between. CDR3 size: 13 residues. Looked up from germline, CDR1 is SGHNT and CDR2 is YENEEA. The time point is: sample taken at primary tumor resection. TCRs were sequenced from unsorted whole RNA of tumor, nontumor lung or PBMC. Every TCR cDNA molecule carried a tag that served as a unique molecular identifier. A single record per CDR3 protein comes from TCRdb applying MiXCR to the 5' RACE reads. The profile shows some 10,000 distinct CDR3 sequences, around 5.5% of them singletons. The sample holds a few counts of this clonotype. The antigen remains unidentified. The library was built for alpha chains, so this beta chain is an off-target read and its size means little.

V usage is TRBV11-3 and J usage is TRBJ1-6; D remains unclear. The material sequenced was lung tumor tissue, taken at surgery. The TCR originated in a male donor with early-stage non-small cell lung cancer. DNA for the CDR3: TGTGCCAGCAGCTTAGACAATAATTCACCCCTCCACTTT. Translating it yields CASSLDNNSPLHF.